Listed below are T cell receptor beta chains from one sample, sequenced in a study of blood T cell repertoires in COVID-19. The assay was immunoSEQ multiplex PCR, and TCRdb's table has in-frame clones only and misses some. The repertoire holds 100,000 to 150,000 clones, with approximately 88% as singletons. The sequencing input was peripheral blood. The receptors stem from a woman in her 30s who had recovered from COVID-19. The CDR3 runs from the conserved cysteine through the conserved F or W. The order of the fields is CDR3 protein, J gene, V gene.

CDR3: CASSRTASNTEAFF
J: TRBJ1-1
V: TRBV6-5

CDR3: CASRSGQENEQFF
J: TRBJ2-1
V: TRBV5-1

CDR3: CASSLNGYAGVTDTQYF
J: TRBJ2-3
V: TRBV7-3

CDR3: CSVAEGLAVVTDTQYF
J: TRBJ2-3
V: TRBV29-1

CDR3: CASSLYVSGGGEQFF
J: TRBJ2-1
V: TRBV7-2

CDR3: CASSATRLSYEQYF
J: TRBJ2-7
V: TRBV13

CDR3: CASSLDRVGYEQYF
J: TRBJ2-7
V: TRBV5-5

CDR3: CASSQDRPGGRVSGANVLTF
J: TRBJ2-6
V: TRBV3-1/TRBV3-2

CDR3: CASSPGGIYNEQFF
J: TRBJ2-1
V: TRBV18

CDR3: CSAGGSEQYF
J: TRBJ2-7
V: TRBV20-1

CDR3: CASSLRDSRTDTQYF
J: TRBJ2-3
V: TRBV4-1

CDR3: CSVEDSGRGETQYF
J: TRBJ2-5
V: TRBV29-1

CDR3: CASSYDRVYEQYF
J: TRBJ2-7
V: TRBV6-6

CDR3: CASSPHDRDRQFF
J: TRBJ2-1
V: TRBV28

CDR3: CASSEAKLASGSQETQYF
J: TRBJ2-5
V: TRBV2

CDR3: CASSLTGLAGAYEQYF
J: TRBJ2-7
V: TRBV5-6

CDR3: CAIKSTGTGRTEAFF
J: TRBJ1-1
V: TRBV19

CDR3: CASSLYGQGNSPLHF
J: TRBJ1-6
V: TRBV5-1

CDR3: CASRRDRVHEQYF
J: TRBJ2-7
V: TRBV6-5

CDR3: CAISGSSGSSYEQYF
J: TRBJ2-7
V: TRBV10-3

CDR3: CASSLGPGGAQETQYF
J: TRBJ2-5
V: TRBV7-2

CDR3: CASRPDPGNNEQFF
J: TRBJ2-1
V: TRBV6-5

CDR3: CASSLRVIGGGTDTQYF
J: TRBJ2-3
V: TRBV13

CDR3: CASAPGDRSNYGYTF
J: TRBJ1-2
V: TRBV7-9

CDR3: CASSIGQGRGSPLHF
J: TRBJ1-6
V: TRBV19

CDR3: CASSRSTDRGLAEQYF
J: TRBJ2-7
V: TRBV2

CDR3: CASSTRLNHGQPQHF
J: TRBJ1-5
V: TRBV28

CDR3: CASSVEQGPEQFF
J: TRBJ2-1
V: TRBV9

CDR3: CASSLAGYGYTF
J: TRBJ1-2
V: TRBV12-3/TRBV12-4

CDR3: CASSELGGNQPQHF
J: TRBJ1-5
V: TRBV2

CDR3: CASSPQQGKTEAFF
J: TRBJ1-1
V: TRBV18

CDR3: CASMGRSFLSGNTIYF
J: TRBJ1-3
V: TRBV2

CDR3: CASSLGLGTGRYGYTF
J: TRBJ1-2
V: TRBV13

CDR3: CASSRAGQRDEKLFF
J: TRBJ1-4
V: TRBV5-4

CDR3: CASSPQGNTGELFF
J: TRBJ2-2
V: TRBV14

CDR3: CASGLAAYEQYF
J: TRBJ2-7
V: TRBV2

CDR3: CASSLAREETQYF
J: TRBJ2-5
V: TRBV27

CDR3: CASSQGGSGELFF
J: TRBJ2-2
V: TRBV11-3